Here is one T cell receptor beta chain with its context. As originally analysed: Quantification of nucleated cells was approximated via reference gene primer amplification. Produced via immunoSEQ multiplex PCR; TCRdb's table is partial and in-frame only. V and J calls and clone size come straight from that table; D and trimming were deduced from the DNA. This sample yields 200,000 to 300,000 clones, of which about 90% are seen a single time; 3.7% belongs to the top ten. The sample comes from a study of blood T cell repertoires in COVID-19. The overall study: Samples came from the United States, Italy and Spain, spanning acute and convalescent COVID-19.

Trimming cost V 1 base and J 2 bases, with 11 bases left between them. The CDR3 totals 15 residues. Germline V gives CDR1 SGHRS, CDR2 YFSETQ. Material for sequencing was peripheral blood. The V gene is TRBV5-1, the J gene TRBJ2-3, with D perhaps matching TRBD1 (5 bases). The TCR comes from a woman aged 40-49 years with acute or convalescent COVID-19. The CDR3 reads CASSLTGPPTDTQYF. The CDR3 coding sequence is TGCGCCAGCAGCTTGACAGGACCCCCCACAGATACGCAGTATTTT. Looking up the rest from reference TRBV5-1 and TRBJ2-3 gives the full variable domain: KAGVTQTPRYLIKTRGQQVTLSCSPISGHRSVSWYQQTPGQGLQFLFEYFSETQRNKGNFPGRFSGRQFSNSRSEMNVSTLELGDSALYLCASSLTGPPTDTQYFGPGTRLTVL.